This T cell receptor beta chain was sequenced for a study of cytomegalovirus exposure and HLA in healthy donors. Points from the study as a whole: Researchers counted around 180 TCR beta chains as cytomegalovirus-associated. A later analysis linked a missense DCLRE1C variant to TCR beta V- and J-gene trimming.

Of note for this clone: Its antigen is not known.

The PCR contained 60 Vbeta and 13 Jbeta primers. The table came from immunoSEQ multiplex PCR; TCRdb's copy has only in-frame clones and leaves some out. The listing contains about 65,000 clones. This sequence was found in a boy between 5 and 17 years old in good health and CMV-seronegative. Sequenced sample: PBMCs.

CDR3 loop: CASIQLGQNTDTQYF. CDR3 in DNA: TGTGCCAGCATCCAACTGGGGCAAAACACAGATACGCAGTATTTT. V usage is TRBV27 and J usage is TRBJ2-3; the D gene is possibly TRBD1 (5 bases). The germline V gene encodes CDR1 MNHEY and CDR2 SMNVEV (reference sequence). The CDR3 consists of 15 residues. Trimming took off 7 bases at V and 2 bases at J, with 16 bases between the two ends.